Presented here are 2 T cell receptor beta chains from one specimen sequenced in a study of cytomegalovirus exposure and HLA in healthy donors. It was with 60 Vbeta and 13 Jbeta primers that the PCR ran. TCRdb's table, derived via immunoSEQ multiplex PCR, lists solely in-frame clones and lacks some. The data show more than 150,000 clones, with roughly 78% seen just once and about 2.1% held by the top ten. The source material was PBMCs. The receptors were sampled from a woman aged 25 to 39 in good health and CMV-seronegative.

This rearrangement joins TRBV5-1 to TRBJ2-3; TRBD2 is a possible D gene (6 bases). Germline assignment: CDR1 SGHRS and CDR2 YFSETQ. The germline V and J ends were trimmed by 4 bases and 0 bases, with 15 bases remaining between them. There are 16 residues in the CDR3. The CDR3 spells CASSPDMAGSTDTQYF. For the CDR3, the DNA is TGCGCCAGCAGCCCAGACATGGCGGGGAGCACAGATACGCAGTATTTT.

The CDR3 DNA sequence: TGTGCCAGCAGTTCGCAGGGCTGGGCCACTGAAGCTTTCTTT. Translating gives CASSSQGWATEAFF. This rearrangement joins TRBV6-5 to TRBJ1-1, with D possibly matching TRBD1 (5 bases). The CDR3 totals 14 residues. The V gene lost 4 bases and the J gene lost 4 bases, with 13 bases spanning the gap. Germline V gives CDR1 MNHEY, CDR2 SVGAGI.